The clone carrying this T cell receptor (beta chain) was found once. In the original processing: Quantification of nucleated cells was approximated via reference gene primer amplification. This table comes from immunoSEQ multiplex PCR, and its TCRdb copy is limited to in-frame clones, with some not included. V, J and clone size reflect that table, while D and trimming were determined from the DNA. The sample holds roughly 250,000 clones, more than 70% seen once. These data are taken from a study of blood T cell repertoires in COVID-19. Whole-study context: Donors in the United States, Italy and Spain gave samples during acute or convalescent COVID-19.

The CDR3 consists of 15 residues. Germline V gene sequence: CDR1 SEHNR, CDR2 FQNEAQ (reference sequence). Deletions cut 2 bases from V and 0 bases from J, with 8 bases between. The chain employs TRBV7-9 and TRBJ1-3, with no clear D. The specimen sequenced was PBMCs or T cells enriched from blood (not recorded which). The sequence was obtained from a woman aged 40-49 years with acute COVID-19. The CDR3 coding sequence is TGTGCCAGCAGCTTAAGTCAGGCCTCTGGAAACACCATATATTTT. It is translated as CASSLSQASGNTIYF.